This T cell receptor beta chain was retrieved from a study of blood T cell repertoires in COVID-19. Original processing notes: Researchers report that nucleated cell counts were estimated from reference gene primer amplification. TCRdb keeps only in-frame clones here, not all; method: immunoSEQ multiplex PCR. Clonal size and the V and J genes are those of that table, whereas D and trimming came from the DNA. Of about 150,000 clones listed, about 85% are singletons. This CDR3 is built from 15 residues. After removal of 0 bases from V and 0 bases from J, the junction contained 3 bases not matched to a gene. CDR1 is SGDLS, CDR2 YYNGEE, per germline.

Input material: peripheral blood. The sequence was collected from a woman aged 55-69 years with active or convalescent COVID-19. The rearrangement joins TRBV9 to TRBJ2-7; the match to TRBD2 covers 7 bases. CDR3 DNA sequence: TGTGCCAGCAGCGTAGGGGCGGGGGACTCCTACGAGCAGTACTTC. Translating gives CASSVGAGDSYEQYF.